This TCR beta chain was found in a study of shared clonotypes between healthy human individuals. Findings of the study overall: Non-shared clonotypes had lower generation probabilities than clonotypes shared by all four sorted-subset donors. Specimens sampled were limited to blood, with tissue repertoires likely differing.

Selected positively for CCR7 and CD45RO-negative, naive CD8 cells excluded terminally differentiated effector memory CD45RA+ cells. A remark on this clone: The target antigen is unknown.

Germline CDR1 and CDR2: MGHRA and YSYEKL. The CDR3 loop spans 15 amino acids. Trimming shortened V by 0 bases and J by 6 bases, and 12 bases separated the two germline ends. Several immunoSEQ plates received, in even portions, the genomic DNA of each subset. Study processing details: Junction-only immunoSEQ sequences carried no quality scores, so filtering differed. Libraries were prepared by immunoSEQ multiplex PCR; TCRdb keeps only in-frame clonotypes and omits some of them. Clone size and V and J calls were adopted from that table, with D and trimming inferred from the DNA. There are around 550,000 clones in the sample; 85% to 95% occur only once, and over 0.1% lies in the top ten.

Material for sequencing was naive CD8+ T cells sorted from blood. This TCR was recovered from a woman aged 30 to 39 in good health. The V and J genes are TRBV4-1 and TRBJ2-1; a weak D match, TRBD1 (5 bases). CDR3 residues: CASSQEFSRVNEQFF. CDR3 coding DNA: TGCGCCAGCAGCCAAGAGTTTAGCAGGGTCAATGAGCAGTTCTTC.